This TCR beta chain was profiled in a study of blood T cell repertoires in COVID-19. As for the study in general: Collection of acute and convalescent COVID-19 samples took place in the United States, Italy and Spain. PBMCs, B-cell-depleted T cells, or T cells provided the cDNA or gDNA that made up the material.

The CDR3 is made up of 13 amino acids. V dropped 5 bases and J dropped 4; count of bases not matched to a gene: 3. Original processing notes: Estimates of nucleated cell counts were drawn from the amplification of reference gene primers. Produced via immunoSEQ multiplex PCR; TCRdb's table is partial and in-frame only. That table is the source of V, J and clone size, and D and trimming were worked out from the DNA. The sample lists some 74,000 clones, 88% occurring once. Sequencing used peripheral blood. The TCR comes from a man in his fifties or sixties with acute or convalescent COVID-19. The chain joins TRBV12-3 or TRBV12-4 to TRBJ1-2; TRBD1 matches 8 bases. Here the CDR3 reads CASSMDRVYGYTF. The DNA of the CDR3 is TGTGCCAGCAGTATGGACAGGGTCTATGGCTACACCTTC.